These 17 T cell receptor beta chains share one sample of origin, sequenced in a study of Graves' ophthalmopathy and Graves' hyperthyroidism. Researchers took RNA transcripts and amplified TCR beta CDR3 regions from them. First-round RT-PCR used HTBI primers; second-round multiplex PCR followed. TCRdb processed the multiplex PCR reads anew with MiXCR; each CDR3 protein has one entry. Of over a million distinct CDR3 sequences listed, 35% to 45% are singletons. Sequencing was done on a sample of peripheral blood or thyroid tissue (not recorded which). Receptors originate from an adult man with Graves' hyperthyroidism.

The gene calls are TRBV5-1 and TRBJ2-1, with TRBD1 identical over 12 bases. After removal of 4 bases from V and 10 bases from J, the junction contained 6 bases not matched to a gene. This CDR3 region has 14 residues. Germline-derived CDR1 and CDR2 are SGHRS and YFSETQ. The CDR3 loop reads CASSRDRGRGEQFF. The CDR3 DNA is TGCGCCAGCAGCCGGGACAGGGGGCGCGGAGAGCAGTTCTTC.

As for this clonotype: A single base separates this from a much larger clone, so it may be a read error. The chain uses TRBV7-2 and TRBJ2-7, with 7 positions matching TRBD1. The CDR3 has 15 residues. The V and J ends lost 5 bases and 0 bases, in that order; junction bases with no gene match: 7. Germline V gene data show CDR1 as SGHTA and CDR2 as FQGNSA. DNA for the CDR3: TGTGCCAGCAGCAGAACCAGGGGGAGCTCCTACGAGCAGTACTTC. Translation gives CASSRTRGSSYEQYF.

J is TRBJ2-7 and V is TRBV7-9; D possibly corresponds to TRBD2 (5 bases). The CDR3 totals 15 residues. V lost 4 bases and J 3 bases, leaving 16 bases between the germline ends. Germline V gene data show CDR1 as SEHNR and CDR2 as FQNEAQ (reference sequence). This chain's CDR3 is CASSSDRGGDYEQYF. Written as DNA, the CDR3 is TGTGCCAGCAGCTCCGACCGGGGTGGGGACTACGAGCAGTACTTC.

The chain is built from TRBV29-1 and TRBJ2-2; D may be TRBD2 (5 bases). The length of the CDR3 is 11 residues. V lost 6 bases to trimming and J lost 8 bases, with 10 bases between them. CDR1 and CDR2 from the germline V gene are SQVTM and ANQGSEA. CDR3 bases: TGCAGCGTCTTGACTATTGGGGAGCTGTTTTTT. Its translation: CSVLTIGELFF.

Worth noting for this clonotype: A much larger clone sits a single nucleotide away, making a read error possible. The chain links TRBV5-1 to TRBJ1-1; no definite D call. CDR3 length: 15 amino acids. Germline-derived CDR1 and CDR2 are SGHRS and YFSETQ. The CDR3: CASSSPDGQNTEAFF. The CDR3 nucleotides read TGTGCCAGCAGCTCGCCGGACGGCCAGAACACTGAAGCTTTCTTT.

This clonotype was observed a single time. The chain couples TRBV2 to TRBJ2-5; D possibly matches TRBD1 or TRBD2 (5 bases each). The CDR3 runs to 11 residues. The V and J ends lost 6 bases and 8 bases respectively, with 10 bases between them. Germline CDR1 and CDR2: SNHLY and FYNNEI. The CDR3 protein is CASSRDVTQYF. CDR3 bases: TGTGCCAGCAGCCGGGACGTCACCCAGTACTTC.

The chain combines TRBV2 with TRBJ2-5; 8 bases match TRBD1. V gave up 7 bases and J gave up 1 base; unmatched junction bases: 8. This CDR3 contains 15 residues. Germline V lookup: CDR1 SNHLY, CDR2 FYNNEI. DNA of the CDR3: TGTGCCAGCACCAGCCTGGGACAGGCCCAAGAGACCCAGTACTTC. Amino acid sequence: CASTSLGQAQETQYF.

The chain links TRBV6-5 to TRBJ2-7, with 7 bases identical to TRBD1. The CDR3 totals 13 residues. The V segment lost 10 bases and the J segment 6 bases; nucleotides outside the gene matches: 12. Germline V lookup: CDR1 MNHEY, CDR2 SVGAGI. CDR3 in DNA: TGTGCCACTCAAAAGACAGGGCCGGGCGAGCAGTACTTC. Its translation is CATQKTGPGEQYF.

The chain links TRBV28 to TRBJ2-5, with TRBD2 matching over 8 bases. V lost 3 bases to trimming and J lost 2 bases; unmatched junction nucleotides: 8. The CDR3 consists of 16 residues. Germline V gene lookup returns CDR1 MDHEN and CDR2 SYDVKM. The CDR3 DNA is TGTGCCAGCAGTTTTTTTGGTAGCGGGGCTCAAGAGACCCAGTACTTC. Encoded protein: CASSFFGSGAQETQYF.

This clonotype was counted at least ten times. Written as DNA, the CDR3 is TGTGCCACCAGTCCCGGCCGGGGCCTGTATAGCAATCAGCCCCAGCATTTT. Amino acid sequence: CATSPGRGLYSNQPQHF. This chain connects TRBV24-1 to TRBJ1-5, with D possibly TRBD1 on 5 matching bases. V was trimmed by 6 bases and J by 0 bases, leaving 17 bases between them. The germline gives CDR1 KGHDR, CDR2 SFDVKD. This CDR3 region has 17 residues.

As to this clonotype: Its ends do not fully match the called genes, so a read error is possible. V is TRBV10-2 and J is TRBJ2-7, with D perhaps being TRBD1 or TRBD2 (5 bases each). CDR3 length: 15 residues. Germline V gene data show CDR1 as WSHSY and CDR2 as SAAADI. The CDR3 sequence: CASSLGLGRSYEQYF. CDR3 nucleotide sequence: TGTGCCAGCAGTTTAGGTTTGGGACGGTCCTACGAGCAGTACTTC.

The V gene is TRBV29-1, the J gene TRBJ2-7; the match to TRBD1 covers 10 bases. CDR3 size: 12 residues. Germline trimming cut 6 bases from V and 4 bases from J; bases unmatched to any gene: 3. Looked up from germline, CDR1 is SQVTM and CDR2 is ANQGSEA. The CDR3 protein is CSVRDRGYEQYF. CDR3 DNA: TGCAGCGTGAGGGACAGGGGTTACGAGCAGTACTTC.

This clonotype was counted a single time. The chain employs TRBV19 and TRBJ1-5; D not resolved. Trimming shortened V by 5 bases and J by 6 bases, and 8 bases separated the two germline ends. CDR1 and CDR2 from the germline V gene are LNHDA and SQIVND (reference sequence). CDR3 size: 12 residues. CDR3 loop: CASSGYSQPQHF. CDR3 DNA sequence: TGTGCCAGTAGTGGGTACAGTCAGCCCCAGCATTTT.

This chain uses TRBV10-3 with TRBJ2-7, with TRBD2 identical over 7 bases. After removal of 8 bases from V and 4 bases from J, the junction contained 2 bases not matched to a gene. Germline CDR1 and CDR2: ENHRY and SYGVKD. The CDR3 is 11 amino acids. As DNA, the CDR3 is TGTGCCATCGGGGAGGGTTACGAGCAGTACTTC. Protein: CAIGEGYEQYF.

The sample holds many counts of this clonotype. The gene calls are TRBV10-2 and TRBJ1-5; D is uncertain. V lost 4 bases and J lost 2, with 12 bases in between. This CDR3 contains 15 residues. The germline V gene encodes CDR1 WSHSY and CDR2 SAAADI. CDR3 amino acids: CASSGWKMGNQPQHF. CDR3 bases: TGCGCCAGCAGTGGATGGAAGATGGGCAATCAGCCCCAGCATTTT.

The V call is TRBV10-3, the J call TRBJ1-5, with 7 nucleotides matching TRBD1. The CDR3 consists of 15 residues. The ends lost 6 bases at V and 0 bases at J; junction bases unmatched: 5. CDR1 ENHRY and CDR2 SYGVKD come from the germline V gene. Here the CDR3 reads CAISPTGRSNQPQHF. The CDR3 DNA follows: TGTGCCATCAGCCCGACAGGGCGTAGCAATCAGCCCCAGCATTTT.

This clonotype has a count of ten or more. J is TRBJ2-7 and V is TRBV2; D is uncertain. This CDR3 has 13 amino acids. Germline lookup yields CDR1 SNHLY and CDR2 FYNNEI. The ends were cut back, 2 bases at V and 2 bases at J, with 7 bases in the middle. The CDR3 here is CASSETATYEQYF. The CDR3 nucleotides are TGTGCCAGCAGTGAAACAGCCACCTACGAGCAGTACTTC.